Included here is one T cell receptor (beta chain) sequence, with context. Antigen unknown. The data stem from a study of identical twins. Study-wide findings and caveats: Interpretation of the results relied on cross-sectional statistical analysis and not on following the same donors. Insertions were reduced in abundant cord blood beta clonotypes but not in memory repertoires. Analyses based on zero insertions could be partly confounded by invariant MAIT and iNKT cells.

It was template switching that added a universal primer site, and there were unique molecular identifiers on the cDNA. One entry per CDR3 protein results from TCRdb running MiXCR on the 5' RACE reads. This repertoire shows about 550,000 distinct CDR3 sequences, approximately 20% found once; its top ten account for about 0.5%. V lost 2 bases, J lost 4 bases, and 7 bases stayed unmatched. Germline values: CDR1 MNHEY, CDR2 SVGEGT. The CDR3 totals 16 residues. The data were also submitted as part of a second study, on yellow fever vaccine responses in identical twins.

The sequence derives from a woman between 18 and 29 years old in good health. Material for sequencing was CD4+ T cells sorted from blood. The chain combines TRBV6-2 or TRBV6-3 with TRBJ2-3; TRBD2 aligns across 9 bases. This chain's CDR3 is CASSYGLAGLADTQYF. Here the CDR3 DNA reads TGTGCCAGCAGTTACGGGCTAGCGGGACTCGCAGATACGCAGTATTTT.